This entry features one T cell receptor (beta chain) sequence. In the authors' methods: Cell counts per sample came from amplifying reference gene primers. The protocol was immunoSEQ multiplex PCR, while the TCRdb copy is restricted to in-frame clones and leaves out a portion. That table supplies the V and J calls and clone size; D and trimming were determined from the DNA. Of about 68,000 clones listed, around 90% are singletons. The sample comes from a study of blood T cell repertoires in COVID-19. The overall study: Samples taken during acute and convalescent COVID-19 were collected in the United States, Italy and Spain. From T cells, B-cell-depleted T cells, or PBMCs came the material, which was cDNA or gDNA.

Patients from Seattle were sampled longitudinally, starting during active infection. The CDR3 loop spans 16 amino acids. Sequenced material: peripheral blood. The chain employs TRBV7-5 and TRBJ2-1; the table gives TRBD2 as D, unverified against the DNA. TRBV7-5 is a pseudogene locus. The clonotype originates from a man over 45 with COVID-19, enrolled during active disease. The CDR3 DNA sequence: TGTGTCAGAAGCTCTTCTTTAGCGGGAGGACCCAATGAGCAGTTCTTC. Translation gives CVRSSSLAGGPNEQFF.